A single sample gave rise to the 2 T cell receptor beta chains below, sequenced in a study of PD-L1 blockade in urothelial cancer. Clones were read by immunoSEQ multiplex PCR, and TCRdb kept only the in-frame ones, dropping some. The sample lists 60,000 to 65,000 clones, about four fifths occurring once. Noted time point: pretreatment peripheral blood. The source was PBMCs, collected around atezolizumab (anti-PD-L1) treatment. These TCRs come from a man between 70 and 80 years old with urothelial cancer.

The gene calls are TRBV5-8 and TRBJ2-5, with a possible D match to TRBD1 (6 bases). The CDR3 spans 13 residues. The V and J ends lost 3 bases and 2 bases respectively, with 8 bases between them. CDR1 SGHTS and CDR2 YDEGEE come from the germline V gene. As DNA, the CDR3 is TGTGCCAGCAGCTGGGACACACAAGAGACCCAGTACTTC. As protein: CASSWDTQETQYF.

The chain employs TRBV5-3 and TRBJ2-3, with 8 positions matching TRBD2. TRBV5-3 is sorted into the ORF group, with uncertain function. V lost 0 bases, J lost 2 bases, and 11 bases stayed unmatched. The CDR3 is 18 residues long. CDR3 in amino acids: CARSLESCGLALTDTQYF. The DNA of the CDR3 is TGTGCCAGAAGCTTGGAGTCTTGCGGACTAGCTCTCACAGATACGCAGTATTTT.